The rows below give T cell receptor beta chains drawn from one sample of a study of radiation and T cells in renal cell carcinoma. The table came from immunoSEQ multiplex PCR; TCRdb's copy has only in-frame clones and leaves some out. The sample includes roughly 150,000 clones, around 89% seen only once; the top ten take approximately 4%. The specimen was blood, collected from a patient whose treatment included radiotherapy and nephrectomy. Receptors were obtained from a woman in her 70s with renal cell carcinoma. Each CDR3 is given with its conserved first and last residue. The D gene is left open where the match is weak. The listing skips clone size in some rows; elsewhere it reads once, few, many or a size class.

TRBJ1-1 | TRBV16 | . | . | TGTGCCAGCAGCCGGGCGCCATTGCGGAACACTGAAGCTTTCTTT | CASSRAPLRNTEAFF
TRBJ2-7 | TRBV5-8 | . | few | TGTGCCAGCAGCTCGGGACATATCTACGAGCAGTACTTC | CASSSGHIYEQYF
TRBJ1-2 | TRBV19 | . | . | TGTGCCAGTAGTATAGCTGGGGACGGCTACACCTTC | CASSIAGDGYTF
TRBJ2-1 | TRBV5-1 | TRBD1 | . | TGCGCCAGCAGCTTACAGGGGGCAAATGAGCAGTTCTTC | CASSLQGANEQFF
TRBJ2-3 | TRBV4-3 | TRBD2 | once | TGCGCCAGCAGCCCGACTAGCGGGGGGGATACGCAGTATTTT | CASSPTSGGDTQYF
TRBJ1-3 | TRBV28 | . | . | TGTGCCAGCAGTTTCCGCAGTGGGGGGATTGGAAACACCATATATTTT | CASSFRSGGIGNTIYF
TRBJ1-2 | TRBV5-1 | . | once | TGCGCCAGCAGCCTGCGGGCTAGAGGTACTAACTATGGCTACACCTTC | CASSLRARGTNYGYTF
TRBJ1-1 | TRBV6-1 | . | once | TGTGCCAGCAGTGAAGGGGCAGGGTTGAACACTGAAGCTTTCTTT | CASSEGAGLNTEAFF
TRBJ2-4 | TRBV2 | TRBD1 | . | TGTGCCAGCAGTGAAGAGGGGGCGGCCAAAAACATTCAGTACTTC | CASSEEGAAKNIQYF
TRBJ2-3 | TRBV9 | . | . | TGTGCCAGCAGCGTAGCTTTCCTTAGCACAGATACGCAGTATTTT | CASSVAFLSTDTQYF
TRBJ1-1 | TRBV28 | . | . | TGTGCCAGCAGTTCGGAGAAGGAATCGAACACTGAAGCTTTCTTT | CASSSEKESNTEAFF
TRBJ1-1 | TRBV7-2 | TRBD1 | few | TGTGCCAGCAGCCTAGGGACAGGGGAGGGTATGGTGAACACTGAAGCTTTCTTT | CASSLGTGEGMVNTEAFF
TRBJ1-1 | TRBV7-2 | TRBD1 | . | TGTGCCAGCAGCTCACAGGGGGCGACCACTGAAGCTTTCTTT | CASSSQGATTEAFF
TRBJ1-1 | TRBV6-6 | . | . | TGTGCCAGCAGTTTGACAGGCCCCCTGAACACTGAAGCTTTCTTT | CASSLTGPLNTEAFF
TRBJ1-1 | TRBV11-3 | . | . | TGTGCCAGCAGCTTAGGACGGATCAACACTGAAGCTTTCTTT | CASSLGRINTEAFF
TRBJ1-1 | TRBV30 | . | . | TGTGCCTGGAGGCTGGGGACTGAAGCTTTCTTT | CAWRLGTEAFF
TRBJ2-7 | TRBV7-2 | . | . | TGTGCCAGCAGCGGGCAGGGGGGTCCCTACGAGCAGTACTTC | CASSGQGGPYEQYF
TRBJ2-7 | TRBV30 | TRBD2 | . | TGTGCCTACGGGAGGACTAGCCGCTCCTACGAGCAGTACTTC | CAYGRTSRSYEQYF
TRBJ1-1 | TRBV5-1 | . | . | TGCGCCAGCAGCCCGGACGCGGGTATGAACACTGAAGCTTTCTTT | CASSPDAGMNTEAFF
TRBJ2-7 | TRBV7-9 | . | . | TGTGCCAGCAGGGGGCCGAGATACTACGAGCAGTACTTC | CASRGPRYYEQYF
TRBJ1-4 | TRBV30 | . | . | TGTGCCTGTTCCCCCGGGGAACAGATAAATGAAAAACTGTTTTTT | CACSPGEQINEKLFF
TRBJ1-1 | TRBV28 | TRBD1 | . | TGTGCCAGCAGTTCCGGGACAGGGAGGTACACTGAAGCTTTCTTT | CASSSGTGRYTEAFF
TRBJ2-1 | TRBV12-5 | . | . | TGTGCTAGTGGTTTGAGAGGTTGGGGGAATGAGCAGTTCTTC | CASGLRGWGNEQFF
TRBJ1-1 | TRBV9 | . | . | TGTGCCAGCAGCCCCCGTTATGGGAACACTGAAGCTTTCTTT | CASSPRYGNTEAFF
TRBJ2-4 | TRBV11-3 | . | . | TGTGCCAGCAGCTTAGGGGCAGGGTCATCCAAAAACATTCAGTACTTC | CASSLGAGSSKNIQYF
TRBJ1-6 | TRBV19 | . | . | TGTGCCAGTAGTCTGGACAGACCCTTCTATAATTCACCCCTCCACTTT | CASSLDRPFYNSPLHF
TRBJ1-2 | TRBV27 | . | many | TGTGCCAGCAGTTTAGCAGGTTCTAACTATGGCTACACCTTC | CASSLAGSNYGYTF
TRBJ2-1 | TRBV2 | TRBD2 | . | TGTGCCAGCAGTGAACTAGCGGGGGGCCGCGATGAGCAGTTCTTC | CASSELAGGRDEQFF
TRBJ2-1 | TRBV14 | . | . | TGTGCCAGCAGCCTTCGGGGCGTCGCGGGGAACAATGAGCAGTTCTTC | CASSLRGVAGNNEQFF
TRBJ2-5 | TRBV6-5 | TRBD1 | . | TGTGCCAGCACCGCAGGGGGCGAGGAGACCCAGTACTTC | CASTAGGEETQYF
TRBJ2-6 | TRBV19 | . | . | TGTGCCAGTAGTCCGCAGGACTCTGGGGCCAACGTCCTGACTTTC | CASSPQDSGANVLTF
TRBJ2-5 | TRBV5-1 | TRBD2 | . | TGCGCCAGCAGCCCGCTAGCGGGGGCCCAAGAGACCCAGTACTTC | CASSPLAGAQETQYF
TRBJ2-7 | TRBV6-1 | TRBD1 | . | TGTGCCAGCAGGAAGACAGGGGTCGGCTACGAGCAGTACTTC | CASRKTGVGYEQYF
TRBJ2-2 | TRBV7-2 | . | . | TGTGCCAGCACCGAACAGGGGGGGACGAACACCGGGGAGCTGTTTTTT | CASTEQGGTNTGELFF
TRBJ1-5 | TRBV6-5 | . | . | TGTGCCAGCAAGCGAGGCAGCAATCAGCCCCAGCATTTT | CASKRGSNQPQHF
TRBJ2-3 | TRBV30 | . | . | TGTGCCTGGAGTGAGGGTAGTCCTAGCACAGATACGCAGTATTTT | CAWSEGSPSTDTQYF
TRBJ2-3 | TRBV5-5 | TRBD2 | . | TGTGCCAGCAGCACACTAGCGGGGGGAACAGATACGCAGTATTTT | CASSTLAGGTDTQYF
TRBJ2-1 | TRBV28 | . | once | TGTGCCAGCAGTTACTCCCTCCCCAATGAGCAGTTCTTC | CASSYSLPNEQFF
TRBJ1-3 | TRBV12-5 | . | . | TGTGCCCAAGGGCCCCGACAGGATAACTCTGGAAACACCATATATTTT | CAQGPRQDNSGNTIYF
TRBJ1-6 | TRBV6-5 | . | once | TGTGCCAGCAGTTACTCAGCCGGGCAGGGGAATTCACCCCTCCACTTT | CASSYSAGQGNSPLHF
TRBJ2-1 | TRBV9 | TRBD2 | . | TGTGCCAGCAGCCTCCCCCTAACGGGGGGTCGGGTAAATGAGCAGTTCTTC | CASSLPLTGGRVNEQFF
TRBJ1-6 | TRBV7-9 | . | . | TGTGCCAGCAGCTTAGAAGATTGGAGTTCACCCCTCCACTTT | CASSLEDWSSPLHF
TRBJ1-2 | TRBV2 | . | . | TGTGCCGGAACAGGACACCAAGGGGAGAACTATGGCTACACCTTC | CAGTGHQGENYGYTF
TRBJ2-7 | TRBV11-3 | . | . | TGTGCCAGCAGATCCGGCCGGGGGCGCGACCCCTACGATCAGTACTTC | CASRSGRGRDPYDQYF
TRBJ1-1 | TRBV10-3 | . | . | TGTGCCATCAGTGAGTCTAACGGCCTGACTGAAGCTTTCTTT | CAISESNGLTEAFF
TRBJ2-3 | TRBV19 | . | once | TGTGCCAGTAGTATTGTGGGGGGAGGCACAGATACGCAGTATTTT | CASSIVGGGTDTQYF
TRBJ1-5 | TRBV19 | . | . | TGTGCCAGTAGTATCGACGACAGTTACAATCAGCCCCAGCATTTT | CASSIDDSYNQPQHF
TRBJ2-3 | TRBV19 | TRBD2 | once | TGTGCCAGTAGTTTCTCCCGGGGGGGGCATGAAGATACGCAGTATTTT | CASSFSRGGHEDTQYF
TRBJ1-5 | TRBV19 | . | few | TGTGCCAGTAGTATAATACAGGGAACCAATCAGCCCCAGCATTTT | CASSIIQGTNQPQHF
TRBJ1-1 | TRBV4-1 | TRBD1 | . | TGCGCCAGCAGCCACACGAGGCGGACAGGGGGGAACACTGAAGCTTTCTTT | CASSHTRRTGGNTEAFF
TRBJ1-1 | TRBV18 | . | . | TGTGCCAGCTCACCAATCGGCGGGGAAGGCACTGAAGCTTTCTTT | CASSPIGGEGTEAFF
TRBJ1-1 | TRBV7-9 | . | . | TGTGCCAGCAGCCCCAGAGGGGTACTGAACACTGAAGCTTTCTTT | CASSPRGVLNTEAFF
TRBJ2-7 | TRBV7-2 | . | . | TGTGCCAGCAGCTTACCTGGAACTCTCAGGGGCGAGTGGGAGCAGTACTTC | CASSLPGTLRGEWEQYF